Listed below are T cell receptor beta chains from one sample, sequenced in a study of cytomegalovirus exposure and HLA in healthy donors. Sequencing was performed with immunoSEQ multiplex PCR; in TCRdb, only in-frame clones are kept and a portion is missing. This sample's table has some 130,000 clones. Sequencing was carried out using PBMCs. The receptors shown here come from a woman aged 40 to 50 in good health and CMV-seropositive. Each CDR3 is given with its conserved first and last residue. A D gene is named only where the DNA matches it firmly.

>TRBV5-4|TRBJ2-7|TRBD1
CASSAQGAIYEQYF
TGTGCCAGCAGCGCGCAGGGGGCTATTTACGAGCAGTACTTC
>TRBV14|TRBJ2-2|.
CASSQWPVPSPQVNTGELFF
TGTGCCAGCAGCCAGTGGCCGGTTCCGTCCCCGCAGGTTAACACCGGGGAGCTGTTTTTT
>TRBV6-5|TRBJ1-3|.
CASSYSRDAGNTIYF
TGTGCCAGCAGTTACAGCAGGGATGCTGGAAACACCATATATTTT
>TRBV19|TRBJ2-2|TRBD2
CASKELGLAGRGTGELFF
TGTGCCAGTAAGGAGCTTGGACTAGCGGGACGCGGCACCGGGGAGCTGTTTTTT
>TRBV29-1|TRBJ2-3|TRBD2
CSVDWGGRATDTQYF
TGCAGCGTTGACTGGGGCGGGAGGGCCACAGATACGCAGTATTTT
>TRBV9|TRBJ1-2|.
CASSGPSREGDYGYTF
TGTGCCAGCAGCGGCCCCTCGAGGGAGGGGGACTATGGCTACACCTTC
>TRBV10-2|TRBJ2-7|TRBD2
CASRLSGSSYEQYF
TGCGCCAGCAGGTTAAGCGGGAGCTCCTACGAGCAGTACTTC
>TRBV7-9|TRBJ2-3|TRBD2
CASSPPLAGAPDTQYF
TGTGCCAGCAGCCCTCCACTAGCGGGAGCCCCAGATACGCAGTATTTT
>TRBV28|TRBJ2-7|.
CASSPPIGGGTHEQYF
TGTGCCAGCAGCCCGCCTATTGGAGGGGGCACTCACGAGCAGTACTTC
>TRBV29-1|TRBJ1-2|.
CSVARTENYGYTF
TGCAGCGTTGCCCGAACGGAGAACTATGGCTACACCTTC
>TRBV7-6|TRBJ2-1|TRBD2
CASSPGLAGVFEQFF
TGTGCCAGCAGCCCGGGACTAGCGGGAGTATTTGAGCAGTTCTTC
>TRBV29-1|TRBJ1-1|.
CSAVGRRAFF
TGCAGCGCCGTTGGTCGGAGGGCTTTCTTT
>TRBV11-2|TRBJ2-3|TRBD2
CASSSNTGLAVTDTQYF
TGTGCCAGCAGCTCCAACACGGGACTAGCGGTCACAGATACGCAGTATTTT
>TRBV28|TRBJ1-1|TRBD1
CASSFWGTGGTEAFF
TGTGCCAGCAGTTTCTGGGGGACAGGGGGTACTGAAGCTTTCTTT
>TRBV9|TRBJ2-7|.
CASSVGGVGYEQYF
TGTGCCAGCAGCGTGGGGGGAGTAGGCTACGAGCAGTACTTC
>TRBV6-5|TRBJ2-5|.
CASSYSTLETQYF
TGTGCCAGCAGTTACTCGACACTTGAGACCCAGTACTTC
>TRBV10-3|TRBJ2-6|TRBD1
CAIGGTGFGGANVLTF
TGTGCCATCGGGGGGACAGGGTTTGGCGGGGCCAACGTCCTGACTTTC
>TRBV7-3|TRBJ2-1|TRBD2
CASSPSGRAGEQFF
TGTGCCAGCAGCCCCAGCGGGAGGGCCGGGGAGCAGTTCTTC
>TRBV16|TRBJ2-1|.
CASSGVNEQFF
TGTGCCAGCTCGGGTGTTAATGAGCAGTTCTTC
>TRBV27|TRBJ2-7|TRBD1
CASSSLTGGEIAYEQYF
TGTGCCAGCAGTTCATTGACAGGGGGCGAAATCGCCTACGAGCAGTACTTC
>TRBV11-3|TRBJ2-1|TRBD2
CASSASGLAYNEQFF
TGTGCCAGCAGCGCGTCGGGACTAGCCTACAATGAGCAGTTCTTC
>TRBV5-5|TRBJ2-1|.
CASSLGAAYNEQFF
TGTGCCAGCAGCTTGGGGGCAGCATACAATGAGCAGTTCTTC
>TRBV4-1|TRBJ2-2|TRBD1
CASSHSSTGTGELFF
TGCGCCAGCAGCCACAGTTCGACAGGGACCGGGGAGCTGTTTTTT
>TRBV19|TRBJ2-5|.
CASSIGQMETQYF
TGTGCCAGTAGTATCGGACAGATGGAGACCCAGTACTTC
>TRBV28|TRBJ1-5|.
CASSPDQGRDQPQHF
TGTGCCAGCAGTCCTGATCAAGGGAGGGATCAGCCCCAGCATTTT
>TRBV5-4|TRBJ2-1|TRBD1
CASRGTGDIYNEQFF
TGTGCCAGCAGGGGGACAGGGGACATTTACAATGAGCAGTTCTTC
>TRBV27|TRBJ2-4|.
CASSLVSGVQYF
TGTGCCAGCAGTTTAGTTAGCGGAGTTCAGTACTTC
>TRBV19|TRBJ2-2|.
CASSIGGAGTGELFF
TGTGCCAGTAGTATTGGGGGCGCCGGCACCGGGGAGCTGTTTTTT
>TRBV11-1|TRBJ2-1|TRBD2
CASSFTSGSINNEQFF
TGTGCCAGCAGCTTTACTAGCGGGAGCATAAACAATGAGCAGTTCTTC